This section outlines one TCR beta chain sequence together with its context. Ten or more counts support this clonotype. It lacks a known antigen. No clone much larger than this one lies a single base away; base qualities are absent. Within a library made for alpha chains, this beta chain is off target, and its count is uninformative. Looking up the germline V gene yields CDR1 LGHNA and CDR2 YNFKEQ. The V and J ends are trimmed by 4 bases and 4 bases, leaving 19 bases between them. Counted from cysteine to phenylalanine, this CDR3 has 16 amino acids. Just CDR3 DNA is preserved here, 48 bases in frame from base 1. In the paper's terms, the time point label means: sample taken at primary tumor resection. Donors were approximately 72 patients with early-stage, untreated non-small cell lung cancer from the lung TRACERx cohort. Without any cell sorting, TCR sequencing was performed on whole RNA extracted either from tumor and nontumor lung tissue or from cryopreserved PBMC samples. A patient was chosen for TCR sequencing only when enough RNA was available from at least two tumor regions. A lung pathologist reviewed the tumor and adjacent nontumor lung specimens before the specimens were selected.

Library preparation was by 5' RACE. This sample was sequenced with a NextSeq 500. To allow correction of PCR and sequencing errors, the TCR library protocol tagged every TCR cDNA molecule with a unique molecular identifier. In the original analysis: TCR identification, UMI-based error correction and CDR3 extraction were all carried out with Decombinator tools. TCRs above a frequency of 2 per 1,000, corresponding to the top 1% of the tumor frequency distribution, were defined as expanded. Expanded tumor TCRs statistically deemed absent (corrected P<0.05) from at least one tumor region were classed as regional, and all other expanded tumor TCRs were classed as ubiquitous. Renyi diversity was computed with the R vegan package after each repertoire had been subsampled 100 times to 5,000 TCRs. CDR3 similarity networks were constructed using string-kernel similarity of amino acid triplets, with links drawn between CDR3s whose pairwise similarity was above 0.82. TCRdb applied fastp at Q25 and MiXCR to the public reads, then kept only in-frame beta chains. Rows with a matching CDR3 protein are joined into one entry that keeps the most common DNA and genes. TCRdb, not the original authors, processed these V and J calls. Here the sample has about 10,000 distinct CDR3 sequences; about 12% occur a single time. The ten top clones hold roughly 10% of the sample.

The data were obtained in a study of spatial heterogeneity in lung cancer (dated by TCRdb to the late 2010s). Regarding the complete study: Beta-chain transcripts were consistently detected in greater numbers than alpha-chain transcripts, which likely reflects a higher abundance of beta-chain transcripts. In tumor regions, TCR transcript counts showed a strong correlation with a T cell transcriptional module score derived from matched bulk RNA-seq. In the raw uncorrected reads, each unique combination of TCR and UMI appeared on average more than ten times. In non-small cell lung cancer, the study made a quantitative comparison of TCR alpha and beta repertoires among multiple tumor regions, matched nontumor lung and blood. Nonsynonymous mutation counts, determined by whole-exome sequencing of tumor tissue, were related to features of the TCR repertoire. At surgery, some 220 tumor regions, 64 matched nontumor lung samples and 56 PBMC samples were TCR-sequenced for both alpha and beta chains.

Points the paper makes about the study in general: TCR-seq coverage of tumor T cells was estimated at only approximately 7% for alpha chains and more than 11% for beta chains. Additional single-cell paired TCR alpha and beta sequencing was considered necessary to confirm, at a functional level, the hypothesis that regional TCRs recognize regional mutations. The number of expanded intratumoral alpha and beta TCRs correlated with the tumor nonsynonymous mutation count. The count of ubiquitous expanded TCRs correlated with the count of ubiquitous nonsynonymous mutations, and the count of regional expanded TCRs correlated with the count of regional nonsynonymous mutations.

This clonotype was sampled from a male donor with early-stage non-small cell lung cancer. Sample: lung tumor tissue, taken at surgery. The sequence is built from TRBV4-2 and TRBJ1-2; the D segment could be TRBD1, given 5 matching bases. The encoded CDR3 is CASSRGGADPFYGYTF. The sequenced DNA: TGTGCCAGCAGCCGGGGAGGGGCCGACCCCTTCTATGGCTACACCTTC.